The 15 T cell receptor beta chains reported below all come from one sample, sequenced in a study of a mutant IDH1 vaccine in newly diagnosed glioma. The method was immunoSEQ multiplex PCR; TCRdb's version includes in-frame clones alone and lacks a portion of them. This table has more than 80,000 clones, roughly 85% appearing once. Sample time point: baseline, week 1 (first vaccination visit). As to treatment: pre-vaccination baseline after standard-of-care therapy. This sample comprised PBMCs, obtained from a glioma patient treated with radiotherapy, temozolomide or both. Every receptor here comes from a woman between 50 and 59 years old with glioma.

The gene calls are TRBV5-1 and TRBJ1-1; TRBD1 agrees at 7 bases. The CDR3 runs 14 residues. The ends lost 0 bases at V and 7 bases at J; junction bases unmatched: 6. Germline loops: CDR1 SGHRS, CDR2 YFSETQ. The CDR3 sequence: CASSLEGRGSEAFF. CDR3 DNA sequence: TGCGCCAGCAGCTTGGAAGGCAGGGGGAGTGAAGCTTTCTTT.

The chain combines TRBV6-6 with TRBJ2-6; 7 bases map to TRBD1. V was pared by 6 bases and J by 5 bases, with 7 bases of the junction left unmatched. The CDR3 consists of 15 residues. CDR1 and CDR2 from the germline V gene are MNHNY and SVGAGI (reference sequence). CDR3 sequence (DNA): TGTGCCAGCAGGGGGACAGTCGGTAGGGCCAACGTCCTGACTTTC. Translation: CASRGTVGRANVLTF.

The J gene is TRBJ1-1, the V gene TRBV6-1; D gene uncertain. CDR1 is MNHNS, CDR2 SASEGT, per germline. The ends were cut back, 0 bases at V and 6 bases at J, with 14 bases in the middle. CDR3 length: 15 residues. The CDR3 DNA reads as TGTGCCAGCAGTGAAGCGTTAGGGAGGAAGGCTGAAGCTTTCTTT. Its protein product is CASSEALGRKAEAFF.

The gene calls are TRBV7-8 and TRBJ2-5; 8 bases match TRBD1. Trimming removed 1 base from V and 2 bases from J; junction bases left unmatched: 12. Looked up from germline, CDR1 is SGHVS and CDR2 is FQNEAQ. There are 18 residues in the CDR3. The CDR3 DNA is TGTGCCAGCAGCTTAGTTTACTTTGACAGGGGCGTTCAAGAGACCCAGTACTTC. Protein sequence: CASSLVYFDRGVQETQYF.

The chain uses TRBV11-2 and TRBJ2-5; D ambiguous. The V and J ends lost 2 bases and 2 bases respectively, with 3 bases between them. CDR1 and CDR2 from the germline V gene are SGHAT and FQNNGV. The CDR3 consists of 12 residues. The CDR3 nucleotides read TGTGCCAGCAGCTTATTACAAGAGACCCAGTACTTC. This codes for CASSLLQETQYF.

This sequence joins TRBV7-2 and TRBJ2-3; 7 bases map to TRBD1. Trimming took 5 bases from V and 0 from J; bases not matched to a gene: 5. The CDR3 extends over 15 amino acids. Looked up from germline, CDR1 is SGHTA and CDR2 is FQGNSA. The CDR3, as DNA: TGTGCCAGCAGCCCTACAGGGGCTAGCACAGATACGCAGTATTTT. This encodes CASSPTGASTDTQYF.

V and J are TRBV5-1 and TRBJ2-1; D gene unclear. The CDR3 is made up of 14 amino acids. Trimming removed 3 bases from V and 8 bases from J, with 15 bases in between. The germline V gene encodes CDR1 SGHRS and CDR2 YFSETQ. CDR3 residues: CASSSNPAFDEQFF. DNA for the CDR3: TGCGCCAGCAGCTCGAATCCGGCCTTCGATGAGCAGTTCTTC.

The rearrangement uses TRBV6-5 and TRBJ1-4, with no clear D. CDR1 is MNHEY and CDR2 is SVGAGI in the germline V gene. The CDR3 consists of 13 residues. V lost 0 bases to trimming and J lost 7 bases, with 6 bases between them. CDR3 region: CASSYSGFEKLFF. In DNA form, the CDR3 reads TGTGCCAGCAGTTACTCGGGGTTTGAAAAACTGTTTTTT.

Note on this clone: An end of the junction differs from the germline gene, which may be a read error. This sequence joins TRBV6-1 and TRBJ2-7, with 9 bases identical to TRBD1. CDR1 MNHNS and CDR2 SASEGT come from the germline V gene. The CDR3 is made up of 12 amino acids. This CDR3 is CASGTGFGGWDF. CDR3 in DNA: TGTGCCAGCGGGACAGGGTTTGGGGGATGGGACTTC.

The J gene is TRBJ1-1, the V gene TRBV4-1, with D possibly being TRBD1 (6 bases). The CDR3 extends over 14 amino acids. Per the germline V gene, CDR1 is MGHRA and CDR2 is YSYEKL. V gave up 1 base and J gave up 6 bases, with 12 bases separating them. CDR3 nucleotide sequence: TGCGCCAGCAGCCAAGTGAACAAGGGGGCTGAAGCTTTCTTT. This codes for CASSQVNKGAEAFF.

This clone was counted once. The V and J genes are TRBV14 and TRBJ1-2, with 10 bases matching TRBD1. After removal of 2 bases from V and 4 bases from J, the junction contained 4 bases not matched to a gene. CDR1 SGHDN and CDR2 FVKESK come from the germline V gene. CDR3 length: 15 residues. CDR3 residues: CASSQRTGGVYGYTF. CDR3 DNA sequence: TGTGCCAGCAGCCAACGGACAGGGGGAGTCTATGGCTACACCTTC.

V gene TRBV7-8 combines with J gene TRBJ2-7; 9 bases align to TRBD2. The V gene's germline CDR1 is SGHVS and CDR2 FQNEAQ. The CDR3 contains 15 residues. V lost 5 bases to trimming and J lost 6 bases; unmatched junction nucleotides: 11. For the CDR3, the DNA is TGTGCCAGCAGCCTTAGGACTAGCGCGACGGGCGAGCAGTACTTC. Protein sequence: CASSLRTSATGEQYF.

V is TRBV4-3 and J is TRBJ1-1; D gene ambiguous. CDR3 length: 15 residues. Deletions cut 0 bases from V and 1 base from J, with 9 bases between. Germline CDR1 and CDR2: LGHNA and YSLEER. The CDR3 loop is CASSQEGPGNTEAFF. The CDR3 region has the DNA TGCGCCAGCAGCCAAGAAGGCCCAGGGAACACTGAAGCTTTCTTT.

The J gene is TRBJ2-3, the V gene TRBV27; no firm D call. The germline V gene has CDR1 MNHEY and CDR2 SMNVEV (reference sequence). Trimming pared 5 bases from V and 1 base from J, leaving 10 bases between. The CDR3 loop spans 14 amino acids. CDR3 coding DNA: TGTGCCAGCAGTCCTCAAGGCGGCACAGATACGCAGTATTTT. Amino acids: CASSPQGGTDTQYF.

The CDR3, as DNA: TGTGCCAGCAGTGAGGGGGCGCCCGGCTACACCTTC. This translates into CASSEGAPGYTF. This sequence joins TRBV2 and TRBJ1-2, with a possible D match to TRBD1 (6 bases). Looked up from germline, CDR1 is SNHLY and CDR2 is FYNNEI. CDR3 length: 12 amino acids. V was trimmed by 3 bases and J by 8 bases, leaving 10 bases between them.